Below, 24 T cell receptor beta chains from the same sample are listed, as sequenced in a study of vaccination and CD4 T cells after COVID-19. Noted treatment: roughly ten-day PBMC culture with coronavirus spike peptide pools or control peptides (ViraFEST assay). Sequenced with the Oncomine TCR Beta short-read assay was DNA taken from cultured CD4+ T cells. In TCRdb, the PCR reads were re-called with MiXCR into one record per CDR3 protein. The data hold 15,000 to 25,000 distinct CDR3 sequences, with around 50% observed a single time. These receptors' antigens are unknown. The specimen sequenced was CD4+ T cells from blood, cultured in vitro. Source of these receptors: a human donor who had recovered from COVID-19.

J is TRBJ1-1 and V is TRBV11-3; D not certain. CDR3 size: 14 residues. V lost 0 bases to trimming and J lost 4 bases, with 9 bases between them. The germline V gene encodes CDR1 SGHNT and CDR2 YENEEA. DNA of the CDR3: TGTGCCAGCAGCTTAGAATCCAGTGGCACTGAAGCTTTCTTT. This translates into CASSLESSGTEAFF. Supplemented by reference TRBV11-3 and TRBJ1-1, the full variable domain reads EAGVVQSPRYKIIEKKQPVAFWCNPISGHNTLYWYLQNLGQGPELLIRYENEEAVDDSQLPKDRFSAERLKGVDSTLKIQPAELGDSAVYLCASSLESSGTEAFFGQGTRLTVV.

This chain connects TRBV20-1 to TRBJ1-2, with D perhaps TRBD1 (6 bases). The CDR3 extends over 12 amino acids. The germline V gene has CDR1 DFQATT and CDR2 SNEGSKA (reference sequence). V was cut by 4 bases and J by 5 bases, with 11 bases left in between. The CDR3 is CSATITGYGYTF. The CDR3 nucleotides read TGCAGTGCTACAATAACAGGGTATGGCTACACCTTC.

The CDR3 here is CSARDLTSDTGELFF. The CDR3 DNA reads TGCAGTGCTAGAGACCTGACTAGCGACACCGGGGAGCTGTTTTTT. This chain joins TRBV20-1 and TRBJ2-2; TRBD2 agrees at 8 bases. Looked up from germline, CDR1 is DFQATT and CDR2 is SNEGSKA (reference sequence). CDR3 size: 15 residues. The ends lost 0 bases at V and 3 bases at J; junction bases unmatched: 3.

V gene TRBV24-1 combines with J gene TRBJ1-2; 10 positions match TRBD1. V trimming: 4 bases; J trimming: 6 bases; junction bases outside the gene matches: 4. Germline V lookup: CDR1 KGHDR, CDR2 SFDVKD. The CDR3 runs to 14 residues. In nucleotides, the CDR3 is TGTGCCACCAGTGAGACCGGGACAGGGGATGGCTACACCTTC. This encodes CATSETGTGDGYTF.

The rearrangement joins TRBV4-1 to TRBJ1-6; D uncertain. The CDR3 is 12 residues long. Germline V gives CDR1 MGHRA, CDR2 YSYEKL. V shed 8 bases and J shed 6 bases, with 8 bases lying between them. The CDR3 bases are TGCGCCAGCGCAGTAGTTAATTCACCCCTCCACTTT. It is translated as CASAVVNSPLHF.

The V gene is TRBV11-2, the J gene TRBJ1-1, with 9 bases lining up with TRBD1. Germline values: CDR1 SGHAT, CDR2 FQNNGV. J lost 5 bases, V lost 4 bases, and 8 bases had no gene match. The CDR3 is 15 amino acids. The CDR3 sequence is CASSSTGGAGTEAFF. CDR3 nucleotide sequence: TGTGCCAGCAGCTCTACAGGGGGCGCGGGGACTGAAGCTTTCTTT.

This chain joins TRBV19 and TRBJ2-2; 7 bases fit TRBD2. The J segment lost 1 base and the V segment lost 5 bases, leaving 4 bases of the junction unmatched. Germline assignment: CDR1 LNHDA and CDR2 SQIVND (reference sequence). The CDR3 totals 15 residues. The CDR3 is CASSLPGGNTGELFF. DNA for the CDR3: TGTGCCAGTAGTCTCCCGGGGGGGAACACCGGGGAGCTGTTTTTT.

V usage is TRBV28 and J usage is TRBJ2-4; weak D call: TRBD1 (5 bases). The CDR3 is made up of 18 amino acids. Germline V gene lookup returns CDR1 MDHEN and CDR2 SYDVKM. V lost 11 bases to trimming and J lost 0 bases, with 26 bases between them. CDR3 amino acids: CAAVKGRDWFGAKNIQYF. Written as DNA, the CDR3 is TGTGCCGCCGTGAAGGGGCGCGACTGGTTCGGAGCCAAAAACATTCAGTACTTC. Full variable domain (remainder filled in from reference TRBV28 and TRBJ2-4): DVKVTQSSRYLVKRTGEKVFLECVQDMDHENMFWYRQDPGLGLRLIYFSYDVKMKEKGDIPEGYSVSREKKERFSLILESASTNQTSMYLCAAVKGRDWFGAKNIQYFGAGTRLSVL.

The chain recombines TRBV20-1 with TRBJ2-2, with 8 positions matching TRBD1. This CDR3 comprises 11 residues. V lost 6 bases and J lost 9; bases outside the gene matches: 3. Per the germline V gene, CDR1 is DFQATT and CDR2 is SNEGSKA (reference sequence). CDR3 protein: CSARTGRELFF. In DNA, the CDR3 is TGCAGTGCACGGACAGGGCGGGAGCTGTTTTTT.

The chain combines TRBV7-9 with TRBJ2-5, with 8 bases matching TRBD2. The CDR3 contains 15 residues. V was pared by 1 base and J by 2 bases, with 3 bases of the junction left unmatched. Germline values: CDR1 SEHNR, CDR2 FQNEAQ (reference sequence). The chain's CDR3 is CASSLGGTRQETQYF. The DNA of the CDR3 is TGTGCCAGCAGCTTAGGGGGGACTAGGCAAGAGACCCAGTACTTC.

The V gene is TRBV10-1, the J gene TRBJ1-6, with 9 bases that match TRBD1. CDR3 length equals 14 residues. Germline values: CDR1 WNHNN, CDR2 SYGVQD (reference sequence). Trimming removed 2 bases from V and 9 bases from J; junction bases left unmatched: 2. CDR3 amino acids: CASSERDRASPLHF. Written as DNA, the CDR3 is TGCGCCAGCAGTGAGAGGGACAGGGCTTCACCCCTCCACTTT.

The chain combines TRBV11-3 with TRBJ2-3; the match to TRBD2 covers 9 bases. The CDR3 contains 14 residues. From germline, CDR1 is SGHNT and CDR2 YENEEA. V was clipped by 5 bases and J by 1 base; unmatched bases: 1. DNA for the CDR3: TGTGCCAGCAGCCGGACTAGCGGCACAGATACGCAGTATTTT. Protein: CASSRTSGTDTQYF.

A remark on this clonotype: Mismatch with germline at one junction end may stem from a read error. The chain uses TRBV4-2 and TRBJ2-1; 7 bases match TRBD2. Germline lookup yields CDR1 LGHNA and CDR2 YNFKEQ. CDR3 length: 15 amino acids. Here the CDR3 DNA reads TGTGTCAGCAGCCAAGGGGCGGGAGACGGGAGTGAGCAGTTCTTC. As protein: CVSSQGAGDGSEQFF.

The chain carries TRBV7-7 and TRBJ2-7; possible D gene TRBD2, 5 bases. Germline V lookup: CDR1 SSHAT, CDR2 FNYEAQ (reference sequence). Deletions cut 5 bases from V and 2 bases from J, with 13 bases between. CDR3 length: 14 residues. The CDR3 here is CASSPTVGAYEQYF. The CDR3 nucleotides read TGTGCCAGCAGCCCTACGGTCGGGGCCTACGAGCAGTACTTC.

V and J are TRBV5-1 and TRBJ1-2, with TRBD1 as a possible D gene (5 bases). Germline V lookup: CDR1 SGHRS, CDR2 YFSETQ. The CDR3 runs 15 residues. Trimming took off 0 bases at V and 1 base at J, with 10 bases between the two ends. This CDR3 reads CASSLVPDSNYGYTF. CDR3 DNA sequence: TGCGCCAGCAGCTTGGTCCCCGACAGTAACTATGGCTACACCTTC.

This chain links TRBV11-2 with TRBJ2-5; 11 bases are a match to TRBD2. The CDR3 runs to 15 residues. Losses at the gene ends were 5 bases for V and 1 base for J; bases not matched to a gene: 3. Germline V gene data show CDR1 as SGHAT and CDR2 as FQNNGV. This chain's CDR3 is CASSRTSGPQETQYF. In DNA, the CDR3 is TGTGCCAGCAGCCGGACTAGCGGGCCCCAAGAGACCCAGTACTTC. Full variable domain (rest looked up from reference TRBV11-2 and TRBJ2-5): EAGVAQSPRYKIIEKRQSVAFWCNPISGHATLYWYQQILGQGPKLLIQFQNNGVVDDSQLPKDRFSAERLKGVDSTLKIQPAKLEDSAVYLCASSRTSGPQETQYFGPGTRLLVL.

V and J are TRBV7-2 and TRBJ2-3; 9 bases line up with TRBD2. The V gene end was trimmed by 5 bases and the J gene end by 6 bases; junction bases not matched to a gene: 6. The germline V gene encodes CDR1 SGHTA and CDR2 FQGNSA. CDR3 length equals 14 residues. The CDR3 protein is CASSPWTSVDTQYF. The CDR3 nucleotides are TGTGCCAGCAGCCCCTGGACTAGCGTCGATACGCAGTATTTT.

The chain carries TRBV9 and TRBJ1-5; D is uncertain. The germline V and J ends were trimmed by 0 bases and 5 bases, with 9 bases remaining between them. The V gene's germline CDR1 is SGDLS and CDR2 YYNGEE. This CDR3 comprises 14 residues. CDR3 protein: CASSVEPSDQPQHF. The DNA of the CDR3 is TGTGCCAGCAGCGTAGAACCGAGCGATCAGCCCCAGCATTTT.

This chain connects TRBV6-2 or TRBV6-3 to TRBJ1-1; the D gene is possibly TRBD1 (5 bases). CDR1 is MNHEY, CDR2 SVGEGT, per germline. The ends were cut back, 8 bases at V and 3 bases at J, with 16 bases in the middle. The CDR3 sequence is 14 residues long. CDR3 amino acids: CASAPRQGDTEAFF. The CDR3 DNA is TGTGCCAGCGCCCCCCGGCAGGGTGACACTGAAGCTTTCTTT.

A single count supports this clonotype. The genes are TRBV6-1 and TRBJ1-2; 12 nucleotides line up with TRBD1. The junction had 8 bases not matched to a gene; V was cut back by 0 bases and J by 12 bases. This CDR3 is 15 amino acids long. CDR1 and CDR2 (germline): MNHNS, SASEGT. The CDR3 sequence: CASSEAGTGGRGDTF. The CDR3 DNA reads TGTGCCAGCAGTGAAGCCGGGACAGGGGGCAGAGGCGACACCTTC.

This clonotype was found a few times. As DNA, the CDR3 is TGTGCCAGCAGTTTGACTAGCGGGGTCTCCTACGAGCAGTACTTC. It codes for CASSLTSGVSYEQYF. The genes are TRBV27 and TRBJ2-7; 11 nucleotides align to TRBD2. Germline trimming cut 3 bases from V and 0 bases from J; bases unmatched to any gene: 1. There are 15 residues in the CDR3. Looked up from germline, CDR1 is MNHEY and CDR2 is SMNVEV (reference sequence).

The chain has TRBV11-2 and TRBJ2-7; 9 bases are shared with TRBD1. Germline V gene lookup returns CDR1 SGHAT and CDR2 FQNNGV. The trim removed 5 bases at V and 2 bases at J, leaving 10 bases unmatched. The CDR3 covers 16 residues. DNA of the CDR3: TGTGCCAGCAGCCGGGGGGCGGGGACAGGGCCCTACGAGCAGTACTTC. This encodes CASSRGAGTGPYEQYF. Full variable domain (rest looked up from reference TRBV11-2 and TRBJ2-7): EAGVAQSPRYKIIEKRQSVAFWCNPISGHATLYWYQQILGQGPKLLIQFQNNGVVDDSQLPKDRFSAERLKGVDSTLKIQPAKLEDSAVYLCASSRGAGTGPYEQYFGPGTRLTVT.

The chain is built from TRBV30 and TRBJ1-2; D is uncertain. The germline V gene encodes CDR1 GTSNPN and CDR2 SVGIG (reference sequence). Trimming took off 0 bases at V and 7 bases at J, with 15 bases between the two ends. The CDR3 is 14 amino acids. CDR3 coding DNA: TGTGCCTGGAGTGTACGAAGGGTCCTAGGTGGCTACACCTTC. It encodes CAWSVRRVLGGYTF. Variable domain in full (rest from reference TRBV30 and TRBJ1-2): SQTIHQWPATLVQPVGSPLSLECTVEGTSNPNLYWYRQAAGRGLQLLFYSVGIGQISSEVPQNLSASRPQDRQFILSSKKLLLSDSGFYLCAWSVRRVLGGYTFGSGTRLTVV.

V gene TRBV6-2 or TRBV6-3 combines with J gene TRBJ1-6; weak D call: TRBD1 (5 bases). V lost 9 bases and J 3 bases, leaving 12 bases between the germline ends. Germline-derived CDR1 and CDR2 are MNHEY and SVGEGT. CDR3 length: 14 amino acids. The CDR3 protein is CAREGPNYNSPLHF. Here the CDR3 DNA reads TGTGCCAGAGAGGGACCGAACTATAATTCACCCCTCCACTTT.